The 22 T cell receptor beta chains below were found in one sample sequenced in a study of CD8 T cell repertoires and HIV-1 epitope variants. TCRdb keeps only in-frame clones here, not all; method: immunoSEQ multiplex PCR. The data hold a few thousand clones, with 64% observed a single time. Their antigens remain unidentified. Sequenced input: cultured CD8+ T cells derived from PBMCs. The receptor set was obtained from a male donor with HIV.

The J gene is TRBJ2-5, the V gene TRBV7-9, with D unclear. In germline, CDR1 is SEHNR, CDR2 FQNEAQ (reference sequence). Trimming cost V 5 bases and J 5 bases, with 15 bases left between them. The CDR3 covers 14 residues. CDR3: CASSPIFDGETQYF. The CDR3 DNA reads TGTGCCAGCAGCCCCATTTTTGATGGGGAGACCCAGTACTTC.

This chain links TRBV6-5 with TRBJ2-7, with 8 bases that match TRBD1. Trimming took 0 bases from V and 4 from J; bases not matched to a gene: 5. CDR1 MNHEY and CDR2 SVGAGI come from the germline V gene. The CDR3 contains 15 residues. CDR3 coding DNA: TGTGCCAGCAGTTACTCGAAACGGACAGGGTACGAGCAGTACTTC. This codes for CASSYSKRTGYEQYF.

This clone was picked up one time. The chain recombines TRBV5-6 with TRBJ2-1, with TRBD2 as a possible D gene (5 bases). The CDR3 is made up of 13 amino acids. Germline lookup yields CDR1 SGHDT and CDR2 YYEEEE. V was shortened by 2 bases and J by 12 bases, with 15 bases between the two germline ends. CDR3 nucleotides: TGTGCCAGCAGCTTCTCGGACGTCAGCGGGCAGTTCTTC. Translated: CASSFSDVSGQFF. The whole variable domain, remainder taken from reference TRBV5-6 and TRBJ2-1, is DAGVTQSPTHLIKTRGQQVTLRCSPKSGHDTVSWYQQALGQGPQFIFQYYEEEERQRGNFPDRFSGHQFPNYSSELNVNALLLGDSALYLCASSFSDVSGQFFGPGTRLTVL.

The rearrangement links TRBV19 to TRBJ2-7, with D perhaps TRBD2 (5 bases). This CDR3 region has 14 residues. Germline CDR1 LNHDA, CDR2 SQIVND (reference sequence). V lost 7 bases to trimming and J lost 6 bases, with 19 bases between them. The DNA for the CDR3 is TGTGCCAGTACCGCTCTCGCAGACCGGGGCGAGCAGTACTTC. Protein: CASTALADRGEQYF.

This clone was observed a few times. The chain uses TRBV21-1 and TRBJ1-2. TRBV21-1 is tagged as a pseudogene. The CDR3 sequence is 16 residues long. The CDR3: CASSKAPGEVPNGYTF. CDR3 nucleotides: TGTGCCAGCAGCAAAGCCCCGGGTGAAGTTCCGAATGGCTACACCTTC.

The V and J genes are TRBV9 and TRBJ2-5, with a possible D match to TRBD2 (6 bases). The germline gives CDR1 SGDLS, CDR2 YYNGEE. Trimming took 6 bases from V and 4 from J, leaving 16 bases between them. The CDR3 is 14 residues long. CDR3 sequence reads: CASTRGGAGETQYF. The DNA for the CDR3 is TGTGCCAGCACCCGAGGAGGGGCTGGAGAGACCCAGTACTTC.

The genes are TRBV13 and TRBJ2-7; 9 positions match TRBD2. The trim removed 5 bases at V and 5 bases at J, leaving 10 bases unmatched. Germline CDR1 PRHDT, CDR2 FYEKMQ (reference sequence). The CDR3 totals 15 residues. The CDR3 DNA reads as TGTGCCAGCAGCACCGTAGCGGGAGAAATCCACGAGCAGTACTTC. Its translation: CASSTVAGEIHEQYF.

The chain employs TRBV27 and TRBJ2-7; TRBD2 aligns across 10 bases. Germline values: CDR1 MNHEY, CDR2 SMNVEV (reference sequence). The CDR3 is 22 residues long. V trimming: 10 bases; J trimming: 0 bases; junction bases outside the gene matches: 30. In DNA, the CDR3 is TGTGCCACCAGACATATTAGAAGGGAGTGGGTACTAGCGGGACCTATCTCCTACGAGCAGTACTTC. This sequence encodes CATRHIRREWVLAGPISYEQYF.

The chain links TRBV27 to TRBJ2-2, with D maybe TRBD1 (6 bases). Germline V gene sequence: CDR1 MNHEY, CDR2 SMNVEV (reference sequence). V lost 10 bases and J 7 bases, leaving 19 bases between the germline ends. The CDR3 runs to 14 residues. This chain's CDR3 is CATRVRGPNGELFF. The CDR3, as DNA: TGTGCCACCAGGGTCAGGGGTCCTAACGGGGAGCTGTTTTTT.

The chain joins TRBV27 to TRBJ1-6; D ambiguous. The CDR3 loop spans 16 amino acids. Germline-derived CDR1 and CDR2 are MNHEY and SMNVEV (reference sequence). V was trimmed by 3 bases and J by 10 bases, leaving 19 bases between them. The DNA of the CDR3 is TGTGCCAGCAGTTTTAGGGATGGATTCGTTGGCTCACCCCTCCACTTT. It yields the protein CASSFRDGFVGSPLHF.

V and J are TRBV29-1 and TRBJ1-2; no firm D call. This CDR3 is 13 amino acids long. Trimming cost V 0 bases and J 7 bases, with 12 bases left between them. Germline lookup yields CDR1 SQVTM and CDR2 ANQGSEA. The CDR3 loop is CSVEEGRAGGYTF. CDR3 bases: TGCAGCGTTGAAGAGGGTAGGGCAGGTGGCTACACCTTC.

This clone occurred a few times. J is TRBJ1-6 and V is TRBV5-1; D remains unclear. CDR3 length: 15 residues. From germline, CDR1 is SGHRS and CDR2 YFSETQ. V gave up 0 bases and J gave up 10 bases, with 14 bases separating them. CDR3 sequence reads: CASSLEGRTRSPLHF. CDR3 sequence (DNA): TGCGCCAGCAGCTTGGAAGGCAGGACGAGGTCACCCCTCCACTTT.

The CDR3 DNA reads TGTGCCAGCAGCCGCGTGGGCTCCACGGTCCCAGATACGCAGTATTTT. Its protein product is CASSRVGSTVPDTQYF. V gene TRBV5-4 combines with J gene TRBJ2-3; D remains unclear. The germline gives CDR1 SGHNT, CDR2 YYREEE (reference sequence). This CDR3 comprises 16 residues. V lost 4 bases and J lost 4, with 19 bases in between. Based on the CDR3 plus reference TRBV5-4 and TRBJ2-3, the full variable domain is ETGVTQSPTHLIKTRGQQVTLRCSSQSGHNTVSWYQQALGQGPQFIFQYYREEENGRGNFPPRFSGLQFPNYSSELNVNALELDDSALYLCASSRVGSTVPDTQYFGPGTRLTVL.

The rearrangement links TRBV30 to TRBJ1-4; D might be TRBD1 (5 bases). There are 11 residues in the CDR3. CDR1 and CDR2 (germline): GTSNPN, SVGIG (reference sequence). Trimming stripped 1 base from V and 8 bases from J, with 5 bases between. CDR3 DNA sequence: TGTGCCTGGAGTGGGGGGGAAAAACTGTTTTTT. Translation: CAWSGGEKLFF.

The chain has TRBV27 and TRBJ1-2; 9 nucleotides agree with TRBD1. Germline V gene lookup returns CDR1 MNHEY and CDR2 SMNVEV (reference sequence). The V segment lost 6 bases and the J segment 3 bases; nucleotides outside the gene matches: 8. This CDR3 is built from 15 residues. The CDR3 nucleotides read TGTGCCAGCAGGAGTGGACAGGGGCGTGACTATGGCTACACCTTC. It translates to CASRSGQGRDYGYTF.

The rearrangement links TRBV6-5 to TRBJ2-3, with unresolved D. The CDR3 sequence is 14 residues long. Germline V gives CDR1 MNHEY, CDR2 SVGAGI. V was pared by 2 bases and J by 6 bases, with 12 bases between. The CDR3 DNA reads TGTGCCAGCAGTTACCAGATCGATGGGGATACGCAGTATTTT. Protein: CASSYQIDGDTQYF.

The chain uses TRBV6-1 and TRBJ2-1; D unresolved. Trimming removed 1 base at V and 9 bases at J, with 13 bases between. The germline V gene encodes CDR1 MNHNS and CDR2 SASEGT. This CDR3 spans 14 amino acids. The CDR3 spells CASSEGSLPGEQFF. CDR3 coding DNA: TGTGCCAGCAGTGAAGGAAGTCTTCCCGGTGAGCAGTTCTTC.

On this clone itself: One junction end does not reproduce the germline sequence, and a read error may be involved. This sample also contains other DNA sequences that code for the same CDR3. The V gene is TRBV28, the J gene TRBJ2-7; no firm D call. In germline, CDR1 is MDHEN, CDR2 SYDVKM. The CDR3 totals 14 residues. This chain's CDR3 is CASSLLLISYEQYF. The CDR3 DNA follows: TGCGCCAGCAGTCTTCTCTTGATCTCCTACGAGCAGTACTTC.

The chain uses TRBV4-2 and TRBJ2-7; 8 positions agree with TRBD2. Germline CDR1 and CDR2: LGHNA and YNFKEQ. There are 16 residues in the CDR3. The V gene end was trimmed by 0 bases and the J gene end by 0 bases; junction bases not matched to a gene: 4. This CDR3 is CASSQELAVFSYEQYF. As DNA, the CDR3 is TGTGCCAGCAGCCAAGAACTAGCGGTCTTCTCCTACGAGCAGTACTTC.

The V call is TRBV5-4, the J call TRBJ2-1; no reliable D call. The CDR3 totals 13 residues. Germline V gene data show CDR1 as SGHNT and CDR2 as YYREEE (reference sequence). V lost 4 bases and J lost 0, with 5 bases in between. CDR3 nucleotide sequence: TGTGCCAGCAGCGGTAGCTCCTACAATGAGCAGTTCTTC. This translates into CASSGSSYNEQFF.

CDR3 DNA sequence: TGTGCCAGCAGTTACTCGTCCAGCGGCTATGGCTACACCTTC. It yields the protein CASSYSSSGYGYTF. V usage is TRBV6-5 and J usage is TRBJ1-2; D is unclear. The length of the CDR3 is 14 residues. Trimming pared 0 bases from V and 4 bases from J, leaving 9 bases between. From germline, CDR1 is MNHEY and CDR2 SVGAGI.

This CDR3 reads CASSPTGRKNIQYF. CDR3 nucleotide sequence: TGTGCCAGCAGCCCCACGGGACGCAAAAACATTCAGTACTTC. This chain links TRBV7-8 with TRBJ2-4; D is tentatively TRBD1 or TRBD2 (5 bases each). The V gene's germline CDR1 is SGHVS and CDR2 FQNEAQ. V lost 5 bases, J lost 3 bases, and 11 bases lay in between. The CDR3 covers 14 residues.